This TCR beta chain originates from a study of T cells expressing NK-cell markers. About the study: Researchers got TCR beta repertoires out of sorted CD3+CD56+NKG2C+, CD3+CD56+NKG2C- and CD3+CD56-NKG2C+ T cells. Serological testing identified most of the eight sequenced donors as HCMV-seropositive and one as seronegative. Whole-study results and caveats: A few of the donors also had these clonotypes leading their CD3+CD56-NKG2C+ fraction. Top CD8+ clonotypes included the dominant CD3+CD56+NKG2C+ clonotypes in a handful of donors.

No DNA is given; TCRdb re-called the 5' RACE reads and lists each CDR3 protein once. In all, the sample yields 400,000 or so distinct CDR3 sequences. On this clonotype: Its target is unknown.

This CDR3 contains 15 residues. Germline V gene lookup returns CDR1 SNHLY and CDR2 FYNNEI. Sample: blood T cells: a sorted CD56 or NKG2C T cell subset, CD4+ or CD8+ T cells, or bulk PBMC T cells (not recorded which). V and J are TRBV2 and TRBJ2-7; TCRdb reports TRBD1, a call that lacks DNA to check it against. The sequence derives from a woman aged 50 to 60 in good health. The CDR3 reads CASSEHGGDMGEQYF.